This T cell receptor (beta chain) was identified in a study of blood T cell repertoires in COVID-19. Overall study: T cells, B-cell-depleted T cells, or PBMCs supplied cDNA or gDNA.

The table came from immunoSEQ multiplex PCR; TCRdb's copy has only in-frame clones and leaves some out. The repertoire consists of more than 110,000 clones, with roughly four fifths occurring once and the leading ten covering 4%. The CDR3 has 13 residues. Trimming left V 3 bases short and J 5 bases short, with 12 bases between. The germline gives CDR1 SGHRS, CDR2 YFSETQ. Material for sequencing was peripheral blood. The chain uses TRBV5-1 and TRBJ2-7; D gene uncertain. The TCR was taken from a woman aged 55 to 70 with acute or convalescent COVID-19. This CDR3 is CASSSRPSDEQYF. Written as DNA, the CDR3 is TGCGCCAGCAGCTCGCGGCCCTCGGACGAGCAGTACTTC.